The 10 T cell receptor beta chains in this list originate from one sample, sequenced in a study of blood T cell repertoires in COVID-19. Profiled with immunoSEQ multiplex PCR; TCRdb holds only in-frame clones, not every one. The repertoire holds approximately 110,000 clones, with 70% to 90% as singletons. The material sequenced was peripheral blood. These receptors were obtained from a woman aged 50 to 60 with acute or convalescent COVID-19.

The chain recombines TRBV9 with TRBJ1-1; weak D call: TRBD1 (6 bases). Germline V CDR1 and CDR2: SGDLS, YYNGEE. V was cut by 3 bases and J by 0 bases, with 12 bases left in between. This CDR3 comprises 15 residues. Here the CDR3 DNA reads TGTGCCAGCAGCGCCCGGGGGGACATGAACACTGAAGCTTTCTTT. As protein: CASSARGDMNTEAFF.

The chain is built from TRBV28 and TRBJ1-1, with D unresolved. CDR1 and CDR2 (germline): MDHEN, SYDVKM. Trimming took 5 bases from V and 4 from J, leaving 14 bases between them. The CDR3 totals 14 residues. The CDR3 region is CASSTQPRGTEAFF. Written as DNA, the CDR3 is TGTGCCAGCAGTACTCAACCTCGGGGCACTGAAGCTTTCTTT.

The chain couples TRBV7-8 to TRBJ1-5; D not certain. The CDR3 runs 16 residues. V lost 0 bases and J lost 1, with 10 bases in between. Per germline, CDR1 SGHVS and CDR2 FQNEAQ. This chain's CDR3 is CASSLAWTGSNQPQHF. CDR3 nucleotide sequence: TGTGCCAGCAGCTTAGCCTGGACTGGGAGCAATCAGCCCCAGCATTTT.

This chain connects TRBV27 to TRBJ2-1; 7 positions match TRBD1. Trimming took 3 bases from V and 5 from J; bases not matched to a gene: 10. There are 16 residues in the CDR3. Germline values: CDR1 MNHEY, CDR2 SMNVEV (reference sequence). This chain's CDR3 is CASSFSGTERNNEQFF. CDR3 nucleotides: TGTGCCAGCAGTTTCTCCGGGACAGAGAGAAACAATGAGCAGTTCTTC.

V usage is TRBV15 and J usage is TRBJ2-1; D is unresolved. This CDR3 spans 15 amino acids. Trimming removed 5 bases at V and 6 bases at J, with 17 bases between. Germline V gene sequence: CDR1 LNHNV, CDR2 YYDKDF (reference sequence). The CDR3 DNA is TGTGCCACCAGCTCCCTTACAGATTTCGGCAATGAGCAGTTCTTC. Residues: CATSSLTDFGNEQFF.

Details on this clone: Mismatch with germline at one junction end may stem from a read error. The CDR3 bases are TGTGCCAGCAGTTCCGTAGGGGGGCTGTTTTTT. Its protein product is CASSSVGGLFF. The genes are TRBV12-3 or TRBV12-4 and TRBJ2-2, with D maybe TRBD1 (6 bases). There are 11 residues in the CDR3.

This clone was seen a handful of times. The chain carries TRBV28 and TRBJ1-3; 9 bases align to TRBD1. The CDR3 runs 17 residues. Germline CDR1 reads MDHEN; CDR2 reads SYDVKM. Trimming took 8 bases from V and 0 from J; bases not matched to a gene: 11. CDR3 amino acids: CASSSGQGTFSGNTIYF. The CDR3 DNA is TGTGCCAGCTCTAGCGGACAGGGGACGTTCTCTGGAAACACCATATATTTT.

The genes are TRBV5-1 and TRBJ1-3; D might be TRBD1 (5 bases). Trimming took 2 bases from V and 4 from J, leaving 13 bases between them. The CDR3 sequence is 15 residues long. The V gene's germline CDR1 is SGHRS and CDR2 YFSETQ. CDR3 residues: CASSFGTGGGNTIYF. Written as DNA, the CDR3 is TGCGCCAGCAGCTTCGGAACAGGCGGAGGAAACACCATATATTTT.

The rearrangement joins TRBV2 to TRBJ2-7; TRBD1 might be the D (6 bases). This CDR3 comprises 13 residues. CDR1 and CDR2 (germline): SNHLY, FYNNEI. The ends were cut back, 8 bases at V and 0 bases at J, with 11 bases in the middle. The CDR3 loop is CASGQQSSYEQYF. CDR3 bases: TGTGCCAGCGGACAGCAAAGCTCCTACGAGCAGTACTTC.

The chain joins TRBV25-1 to TRBJ2-3; D unclear. Germline V gene sequence: CDR1 MGHDK, CDR2 SYGVNS. The CDR3 is 13 amino acids. Trimming left V 2 bases short and J 6 bases short, with 9 bases between. CDR3 protein: CASSEPPVDTQYF. In DNA form, the CDR3 reads TGTGCCAGCAGTGAACCCCCCGTCGATACGCAGTATTTT.